This is a list of T cell receptor beta chains from one sample in a study of T-cell reconstitution after alpha-beta-depleted transplantation in children. TCRdb called the PCR reads again in MiXCR, with one record for every CDR3 protein. This table has hundreds of thousands of distinct CDR3 sequences, under 15% appearing once. The specimen was PBMCs, mostly from graft donor cells, collected 360 days after TCRalphabeta/CD19-depleted stem cell transplant. The source of these receptors is a male patient aged 5 to 17 who had a stem cell transplant for acute myeloid leukemia, so the T cells may come from the graft donor. Each CDR3 is given with its conserved first and last residue. The D gene is left open where the match is weak. For some rows the clone size is stated as once, few or many, or as a class when expanded; others skip it.

>TRBD2|TRBJ2-7|NA|TRBV12-3/TRBV12-4
TGTGCCAGCAGTCACCAGACTAGCGGGAGCGGCTACGAGCAGTACTTC
CASSHQTSGSGYEQYF
>TRBD2|TRBJ2-3|NA|TRBV4-3
TGCGCCAGCAGCCAAGATGGCGGCGGGAGGGGAACAGATACGCAGTATTTT
CASSQDGGGRGTDTQYF
>TRBD2|TRBJ2-1|many|TRBV10-3
TGTGCCATCAGTGTTACTAGCGGGAGGCCCTCCTACAATGAGCAGTTCTTC
CAISVTSGRPSYNEQFF
>TRBD1|TRBJ2-7|many|TRBV5-4
TGTGCCAGCAGCACTCCCGGGACAGGGTCCTACGAGCAGTACTTC
CASSTPGTGSYEQYF
>TRBD2|TRBJ2-1|few|TRBV7-2
TGTGCCAGCACCAGGGGACTAGCGGGAGCTACCGATGAGCAGTTCTTC
CASTRGLAGATDEQFF
>NA|TRBJ2-5|many|TRBV29-1
TGCAGCGCCCTCGCCGGGAACCAAGAGACCCAGTACTTC
CSALAGNQETQYF
>NA|TRBJ2-1|few|TRBV25-1
TGTGCCAGCACCGAGTGGGGAGCGAATGAGCAGTTCTTC
CASTEWGANEQFF
>TRBD1|TRBJ2-2|many|TRBV5-1
TGCGCCAGCAGCCTGGGAACCGGGACAGGGAGTACCGGGGAGCTGTTTTTT
CASSLGTGTGSTGELFF
>NA|TRBJ2-1|few|TRBV25-1
TGTGCCAGCATAGCCCAGGCCTACAATGAGCAGTTCTTC
CASIAQAYNEQFF
>TRBD2|TRBJ2-7|many|TRBV5-1
TGCGCCAGCAGCCTAGCGGGAGAGGCCTACGAGCAGTACTTC
CASSLAGEAYEQYF
>NA|TRBJ2-7|many|TRBV29-1
TGCAGCGCAGCGGACAGTTCCTACGAGCAGTACTTC
CSAADSSYEQYF
>NA|TRBJ2-7|NA|TRBV6-2/TRBV6-3
TGTGCCAGCAGTTACCAGGGGTTTTCGATAACCTCCTACGAGCAGTACTTC
CASSYQGFSITSYEQYF
>NA|TRBJ2-7|NA|TRBV15
TGTGCCACCAGCAGAGTGCTACCCAGCTCCTACGAGCAGTACTTC
CATSRVLPSSYEQYF
>NA|TRBJ2-7|many|TRBV7-2
TGTGCCAGCAGCGCCAAATCAGGGGCCCCCTGGGACGAGCAGTACTTC
CASSAKSGAPWDEQYF
>TRBD1|TRBJ2-1|many|TRBV24-1
TGTGCCACCAGTGATCCGGGACAGGGCTACAATGAGCAGTTCTTC
CATSDPGQGYNEQFF
>NA|TRBJ2-5|many|TRBV20-1
TGCAGTGCCCCACACCCCCAAGAGACCCAGTACTTC
CSAPHPQETQYF
>TRBD2|TRBJ2-7|NA|TRBV28
TGTGCCAGCAGCCGAATAGCGGGAGCGTTCTACGAGCAGTACTTC
CASSRIAGAFYEQYF
>NA|TRBJ1-2|few|TRBV27
TGTGCCAGCAGTTTCTTCCCGGAGCAGTATGGCTACACCTTC
CASSFFPEQYGYTF
>NA|TRBJ1-3|few|TRBV28
TGTGCCAGCAGCTCGGCCGGGGGGCCCCACTCTGGAAACACCATATATTTT
CASSSAGGPHSGNTIYF
>NA|TRBJ2-5|many|TRBV12-3/TRBV12-4
TGTGCCAGCAGTTTCTGGGAGGTCCAAGAGACCCAGTACTTC
CASSFWEVQETQYF
>NA|TRBJ2-3|NA|TRBV28
TGTGCCAGCAGTTTAACAGGGAGGCCAGATACGCAGTATTTT
CASSLTGRPDTQYF
>NA|TRBJ1-2|few|TRBV15
TGTGCCACCAGCAGAGATCCAAAAGCCAACTATGGCTACACCTTC
CATSRDPKANYGYTF
>TRBD1|TRBJ1-1|NA|TRBV20-1
TGCAGTGCCGTCAGGGGGCTCACTGAAGCTTTCTTT
CSAVRGLTEAFF
>NA|TRBJ2-1|few|TRBV25-1
TGTGCCAGCAGTGAATGGCGCGGAGACGACAATGAGCAGTTCTTC
CASSEWRGDDNEQFF
>NA|TRBJ2-1|few|TRBV14
TGTGCCAGCAGCCAGCCTAGCGCGTTACTATACAATGAGCAGTTCTTC
CASSQPSALLYNEQFF